This T cell receptor beta chain is drawn from a study of glioma-infiltrating T cells after dendritic cell vaccination. Study as a whole: At biweekly intervals, patients got three intradermal dendritic cell vaccine injections. Study-wide findings and caveats: The cohort had few patients with full blood and tumor sets.

The primer mix had 60 V beta and 13 J beta primers. The protocol was immunoSEQ multiplex PCR, while the TCRdb copy is restricted to in-frame clones and leaves out a portion. The table records about 64,000 clones, around nine tenths of them present only once. About this clone itself: Its antigen remains unidentified.

Trimming left V 4 bases short and J 8 bases short, with 27 bases between. Germline V gene lookup returns CDR1 SGDLS and CDR2 YYNGEE. The CDR3 is made up of 17 amino acids. Time point of the sample: after dendritic cell vaccination, including at tumor progression/relapse. Patients had residual fresh-frozen tumor tissue and more than two years of survival data. Sequences were derived from blood, sampled after dendritic cell vaccination. This receptor was identified in a human donor with glioblastoma. The chain employs TRBV9 and TRBJ1-2; D perhaps matches TRBD1 (5 bases). The CDR3: CASSSNPRGNRLYGYTF. The CDR3 DNA follows: TGTGCCAGCAGCTCTAACCCCCGGGGGAATCGGCTTTACGGCTACACCTTC.